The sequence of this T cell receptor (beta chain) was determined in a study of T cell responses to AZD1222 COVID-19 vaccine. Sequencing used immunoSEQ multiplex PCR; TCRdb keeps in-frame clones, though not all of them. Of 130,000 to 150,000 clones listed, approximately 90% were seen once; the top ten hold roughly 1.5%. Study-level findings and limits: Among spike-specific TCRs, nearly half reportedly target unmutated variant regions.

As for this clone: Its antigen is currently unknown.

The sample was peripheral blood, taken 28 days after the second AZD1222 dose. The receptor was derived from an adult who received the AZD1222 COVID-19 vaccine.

CDR3 in amino acids: CASSLTPPGLAEIYEQYF. The CDR3 nucleotides read TGCGCCAGCAGCTTGACCCCTCCTGGACTCGCTGAGATCTACGAGCAGTACTTC. The chain has TRBV5-1 and TRBJ2-7; maybe TRBD2 (5 bases). V was trimmed by 1 base and J by 3 bases, leaving 23 bases between them. This CDR3 is built from 18 residues. CDR1 SGHRS and CDR2 YFSETQ come from the germline V gene.